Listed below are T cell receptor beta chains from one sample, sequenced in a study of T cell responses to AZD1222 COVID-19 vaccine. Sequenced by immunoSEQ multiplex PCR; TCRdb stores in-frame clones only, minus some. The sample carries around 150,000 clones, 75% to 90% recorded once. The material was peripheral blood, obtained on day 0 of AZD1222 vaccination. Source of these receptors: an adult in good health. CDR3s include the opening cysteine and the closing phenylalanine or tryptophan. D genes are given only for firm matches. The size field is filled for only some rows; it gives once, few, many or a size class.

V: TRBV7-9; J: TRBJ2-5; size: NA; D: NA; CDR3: CASSPAGEETQYF; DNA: TGTGCCAGCAGTCCCGCAGGGGAAGAGACCCAGTACTTC
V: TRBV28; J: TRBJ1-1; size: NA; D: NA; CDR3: CASSLGFGSNTEAFF; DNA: TGTGCCAGCAGTTTAGGTTTCGGGTCGAACACTGAAGCTTTCTTT
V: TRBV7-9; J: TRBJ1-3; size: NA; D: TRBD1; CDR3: CASSYGGQGLNTIYF; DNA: TGTGCCAGCAGCTACGGGGGACAGGGTTTAAACACCATATATTTT
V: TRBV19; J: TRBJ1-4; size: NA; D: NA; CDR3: CASTSRDPTNEKLFF; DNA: TGTGCCAGTACCAGCAGAGACCCAACTAATGAAAAACTGTTTTTT
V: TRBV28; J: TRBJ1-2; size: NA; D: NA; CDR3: CASSSHKNYGYTF; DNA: TGTGCCAGCAGTTCACACAAAAACTATGGCTACACCTTC
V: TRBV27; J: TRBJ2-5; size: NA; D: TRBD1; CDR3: CASSSTGTQETQYF; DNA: TGTGCCAGCAGTTCGACAGGGACCCAAGAGACCCAGTACTTC
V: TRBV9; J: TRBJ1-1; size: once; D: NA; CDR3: CASSVALENTEAFF; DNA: TGTGCCAGCAGCGTAGCTTTGGAGAACACTGAAGCTTTCTTT
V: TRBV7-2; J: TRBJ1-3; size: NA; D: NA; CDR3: CASSLGHGGGNTIYF; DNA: TGTGCCAGCAGCTTAGGACATGGGGGGGGAAACACCATATATTTT
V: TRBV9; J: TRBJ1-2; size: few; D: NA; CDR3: CASSPEEGPIYGYTF; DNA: TGTGCCAGCAGCCCGGAAGAGGGGCCGATCTATGGCTACACCTTC
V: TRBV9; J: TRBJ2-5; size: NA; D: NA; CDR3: CASSAGTLQETQYF; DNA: TGTGCCAGCAGCGCCGGGACTTTACAAGAGACCCAGTACTTC